This paragraph covers one T cell receptor (beta chain) sequence. The specificity of this receptor is unknown. No much larger clonotype is one base removed from it; base qualities were not supplied. Using the deep immunoSEQ assay, multiplex PCR amplified TCR CDR3 regions from genomic DNA. Genomic DNA extracted from each cell subset was distributed evenly over all wells of several immunoSEQ 96-well plates, and each plate served as one replicate. For sorted subsets, 200 ng of genomic DNA, equivalent to roughly 30,000 T cell genomes, went into each replicate PCR. The purified libraries were quantified using a Qubit 3.0 fluorometer, sized with a Bioanalyzer 2100, and then quantified again using the KAPA Library Quantification kit. Each immunoSEQ 96-well plate was sequenced on its own single-read 150-cycle Illumina NextSeq 550 flow cell. Per the source publication's procedure: The immunoSEQ output contained only junctional sequences without quality scores, so filtering could not match that applied to full-length reads. Sequences were annotated with PyIR, a Python wrapper for IgBLAST v1.9, and V/J genes and CDR3 were assigned using IMGT germline references. Reads with weak V/J assignments (E-value above 1e-6), missing CDR3, stop codons, out-of-frame junctions, or ambiguous translated residues were removed. V3J clonotypes were defined by identical inferred V gene, J gene, and CDR3 amino acid sequence. Percentage overlap between repertoires was calculated by dividing the number of shared unique clonotypes by the size of the smaller repertoire. Repertoire richness was assessed with RTK rarefaction, the Chao1 estimator, and Recon v2.1 estimates of unobserved clonotypes. For all TCRbeta clonotypes obtained by the gDNA method from a handful of donors, generation probabilities were computed with OLGA. TCRdb's version of the immuneACCESS table is confined to in-frame rearrangements and falls short of the full clone set. An unresolved V gene accounts for under half of the shortfall where checked; the remainder is of unknown origin. The V and J calls and the clone size are those of that table, but D and trimming were determined from the DNA. The sample table records about 2.5 million clones; around 92% of these occur just once. Clones ranked in the top ten supply about 0.36% of the sample.

Healthy HIV-negative adults with no recently reported acute infections or vaccinations were included as donors. Every donor was a Caucasian adult living in Nashville, Tennessee, USA. CD4+ T cells were enriched through magnetic negative selection, after which naive cells were positively selected on CD45RA and the remaining negative fraction served as the memory subset. Blood was collected by leukapheresis, and PBMCs were isolated by Ficoll-Histopaque density gradient centrifugation and then cryopreserved in liquid nitrogen vapor phase. Purity and quantity of every magnetically sorted T cell population were checked by analytical flow cytometry. Each sorted fraction had its genomic DNA isolated and then quantified by UV absorbance on a Nanodrop 2000c. These data originate in a study of shared clonotypes between healthy human individuals (dated by TCRdb to about 2020). Regarding the complete study: A couple of women and three men aged 18 to 49 years were included in the cohort. For each donor, CD4 naive and CD4 memory were each given three plates, CD8 naive was given two plates, and CD8 memory was given one plate. The study deeply sequenced blood TCR repertoires of five healthy adults to estimate repertoire size and the extent of clonotype sharing between individuals. Different laboratories and diverse techniques were used to prepare libraries and sequence TCR repertoires, to increase sequencing depth and limit assay-specific biases. Leukapheresis yielded between about 0.85 and 9.5 billion PBMCs per donor.

Study-wide conclusions, independent of this receptor: Compared with non-shared clonotypes, clonotypes shared by all four sorted-subset donors had higher generation probabilities. Sampling was restricted to blood, and TCR repertoires in tissues likely differ from the TCR repertoires found in blood. Even with the large sequencing depth, rarefaction of the sorted-subset datasets indicated that sequencing was incomplete. Pairwise subsampling led to the expectation that sequencing depth would affect the degree of clonotype sharing among donors. Naive subsets generally had larger estimated clonotype richness than memory subsets did. Because the study included a small number of donors, the genetic and exposure-history diversity represented was limited. When a handful of donors were compared, the shared fraction of clonotypes was around 4.6% for naive CD4, about 4% for naive CD8, roughly 2.5% for memory CD4, and less than 0.5% for memory CD8.

CDR3 length: 12 amino acids, cysteine to phenylalanine. Only the CDR3 DNA is retained, 36 bases long and in frame from the first base. Cut back by 4 bases and 5 bases, the V and J ends lie 8 bases apart. The germline V gene provides CDR1 WSHSY and CDR2 SAAADI. The chain links TRBV10-2 with TRBJ2-5; there is no confident call for the D gene. The clonotype originates from a man aged 18 to 30 in good health. Some clones in this sample may be carry-over from other donors' samples. Input material: naive CD4+ T cells from PBMCs. The cell subset or site label here, explained by the study, means: CD45RA+ positively selected. The DNA reads as follows: TGCGCCAGCAGTGTTCTAGAGGAGACCCAGTACTTC. This translates into CASSVLEETQYF.